Sequencing of this TCR beta chain was carried out in a study of OX40 agonist ivuxolimab in advanced cancers. Overall study context: As their treatment, patients were administered ivuxolimab, an agonistic anti-OX40 (CD134) antibody. The mean age was approximately 56 years, ranging from 23 to 79, with approximately 85% of participants male.

The CDR3 is 13 amino acids. After removal of 4 bases from V and 7 bases from J, the junction contained 7 bases not matched to a gene. Looked up from germline, CDR1 is LNHDA and CDR2 is SQIVND (reference sequence). About this clone itself: Its antigen is not known.

The investigators sampled blood at baseline, at cycle 4 day 1, and at cycle 7 day 1. Only in-frame clones appear in the TCRdb table, and some are missing; sequencing was by immunoSEQ multiplex PCR. Of approximately 77,000 clones in the sample, 80% to 95% were seen once. Points from the study as a whole: It was not determined which antigens were specifically recognized by the peripheral T cells that had undergone clonal expansion.

The clonotype originates from an adult with an advanced solid tumor such as melanoma, head and neck, liver or kidney cancer. Sequencing used CD4+ or CD8+ T cells sorted from blood, obtained in a trial of the OX40 agonist ivuxolimab. J is TRBJ2-7 and V is TRBV19; 7 bases are a match to TRBD1. This chain's CDR3 is CASSTTGLGEQYF. CDR3 bases: TGTGCCAGTAGTACGACAGGGTTGGGGGAGCAGTACTTC.